This TCR beta chain was recorded in a study of blood T cell repertoires in COVID-19. Overall study: Acute and convalescent COVID-19 samples came from the United States, Italy and Spain.

There are 17 residues in the CDR3. Germline V gene data show CDR1 as MNHEY and CDR2 as SMNVEV (reference sequence). V lost 6 bases to trimming and J lost 4 bases; unmatched junction nucleotides: 16. Original data processing: Reference gene primer amplification in the assay estimated nucleated cell counts. Repertoires were generated with immunoSEQ multiplex PCR, while TCRdb's copy carries only in-frame clones and drops some. V and J calls and clone size are as listed in that table; D and trimming were resolved from the DNA. The sample yields fewer than 350,000 clones, around 85% seen once. Residents of about two dozen US areas, aged roughly 18 to 89 years, made up the participants. Cohort allocation depended upon clinical history that participants reported.

Sequenced input: PBMCs or T cells enriched from blood (not recorded which). The chain links TRBV27 to TRBJ1-2, with TRBD1 matching over 8 bases. The clonotype originates from a woman between 40 and 55 years old who had recovered from COVID-19. The CDR3 protein is CASSQSRRTGSTYGYTF. CDR3 coding DNA: TGTGCCAGCAGCCAGAGCCGTAGGACAGGGTCCACCTATGGCTACACCTTC.